Following are 32 T cell receptor beta chains from one sample sequenced in a study of regulatory and conventional T cells in RAG deficiency. The sorted regulatory T cells were CD4+, CD25-high and CD127-low, with genomic DNA sequenced. The data were produced by immunoSEQ multiplex PCR, yet TCRdb's version contains in-frame clones alone and is incomplete. The top ten clones hold under 0.85% of a sample with tens of thousands of clones, approximately 90% of them seen once. The sample was also reused in another study, on regulatory T cells. That work adds: The primer mix had 52 TRBV and 13 TRBJ primers.

Material: Tregs sorted from blood. The receptors here all came from a human donor in good health.

The chain has TRBV11-2 and TRBJ2-4, with 8 nucleotides matching TRBD2. Germline V lookup: CDR1 SGHAT, CDR2 FQNNGV. V lost 1 base, J lost 4 bases, and 3 bases stayed unmatched. The CDR3 runs to 15 residues. The CDR3 reads CASSLVGRGKNIQYF. The CDR3 bases are TGTGCCAGCAGCTTAGTCGGGAGGGGTAAAAACATTCAGTACTTC.

This chain uses TRBV4-2 with TRBJ2-7, with TRBD2 matching over 9 bases. Trimming removed 4 bases from V and 2 bases from J; junction bases left unmatched: 6. The CDR3 spans 15 residues. Per the germline V gene, CDR1 is LGHNA and CDR2 is YNFKEQ. The CDR3 reads CASSPLAGITYEQYF. CDR3 DNA sequence: TGTGCCAGCAGCCCGCTAGCGGGGATAACCTACGAGCAGTACTTC.

This chain uses TRBV5-1 with TRBJ2-5; either TRBD1 or TRBD2 may supply D (5 bases each). Per germline, CDR1 SGHRS and CDR2 YFSETQ. Between the trimmed V and J ends, which lost 4 bases and 0 bases, there was a span of 16 bases. The CDR3 is made up of 16 amino acids. CDR3 DNA sequence: TGCGCCAGCAGCCTCGGGACCGTCGTTCACCAAGAGACCCAGTACTTC. It translates to CASSLGTVVHQETQYF. The variable domain in full, with the rest retrieved from reference TRBV5-1 and TRBJ2-5, is KAGVTQTPRYLIKTRGQQVTLSCSPISGHRSVSWYQQTPGQGLQFLFEYFSETQRNKGNFPGRFSGRQFSNSRSEMNVSTLELGDSALYLCASSLGTVVHQETQYFGPGTRLLVL.

This rearrangement joins TRBV13 to TRBJ1-2; 7 positions agree with TRBD1. V lost 5 bases to trimming and J lost 4 bases; unmatched junction nucleotides: 10. The CDR3 is 15 residues long. Per the germline V gene, CDR1 is PRHDT and CDR2 is FYEKMQ (reference sequence). In DNA, the CDR3 is TGTGCCAGCAGCACAACCGGGACAGCGTCCTATGGCTACACCTTC. Protein: CASSTTGTASYGYTF.

The chain has TRBV6-1 and TRBJ1-2; 7 nucleotides line up with TRBD1. The CDR3 has 13 residues. The V segment lost 3 bases and the J segment 2 bases; nucleotides outside the gene matches: 0. Germline CDR1 reads MNHNS; CDR2 reads SASEGT. CDR3: CASSEGQNYGYTF. In DNA, the CDR3 is TGTGCCAGCAGTGAGGGACAGAACTATGGCTACACCTTC.

This clone appeared a single time. The chain employs TRBV5-1 and TRBJ2-2; D is possibly TRBD1 (6 bases). Deletions cut 2 bases from V and 6 bases from J, with 14 bases between. The CDR3 covers 15 residues. Germline V gene data show CDR1 as SGHRS and CDR2 as YFSETQ. CDR3 loop: CASSLTGPGPGELFF. The CDR3 region has the DNA TGCGCCAGCAGCTTAACAGGGCCGGGGCCCGGGGAGCTGTTTTTT.

The V call is TRBV11-2, the J call TRBJ2-3, with 7 bases identical to TRBD1. V was pared by 5 bases and J by 3 bases, with 11 bases of the junction left unmatched. The CDR3 runs 16 residues. Germline loops: CDR1 SGHAT, CDR2 FQNNGV. The CDR3 loop is CASSQGQNLRTDTQYF. DNA of the CDR3: TGTGCCAGCAGCCAGGGACAGAACTTAAGAACAGATACGCAGTATTTT.

CDR3 sequence reads: CASSPWTGTEAFF. The CDR3 DNA sequence: TGTGCCAGCAGCCCTTGGACTGGCACTGAAGCTTTCTTT. The chain couples TRBV7-6 to TRBJ1-1; D call uncertain. Deletions cut 5 bases from V and 4 bases from J, with 11 bases between. The length of the CDR3 is 13 residues. Germline V lookup: CDR1 SGHVS, CDR2 FNYEAQ.

The gene calls are TRBV7-9 and TRBJ1-2, with a possible D match to TRBD1 (5 bases). The CDR3 consists of 15 residues. Trimming stripped 5 bases from V and 4 bases from J, with 17 bases between. Looked up from germline, CDR1 is SEHNR and CDR2 is FQNEAQ (reference sequence). CDR3 sequence (DNA): TGTGCCAGCAGCCCCGGAGCGGGGGTCGGCTATGGCTACACCTTC. It codes for CASSPGAGVGYGYTF.

The chain has TRBV4-1 and TRBJ1-2; the match to TRBD1 covers 8 bases. V gave up 4 bases and J gave up 4 bases; unmatched junction bases: 5. CDR3 size: 14 residues. Germline CDR1 is MGHRA and CDR2 is YSYEKL. CDR3 bases: TGCGCCAGCAGCCCTTACAGGGGGGTCTATGGCTACACCTTC. It is translated as CASSPYRGVYGYTF.

This chain links TRBV10-2 with TRBJ1-2; D not certain. In germline, CDR1 is WSHSY, CDR2 SAAADI. The CDR3 runs to 13 residues. Between the trimmed V and J ends, which lost 0 bases and 2 bases, there was a span of 4 bases. CDR3 sequence (DNA): TGCGCCAGCAGTGAGTCCAAAAACTATGGCTACACCTTC. It codes for CASSESKNYGYTF.

This clone was recorded a few times. This chain links TRBV19 with TRBJ1-6; 7 bases agree with TRBD1. The CDR3 extends over 15 amino acids. Germline loops: CDR1 LNHDA, CDR2 SQIVND (reference sequence). V shed 3 bases, J shed 11 bases, and the junction held 10 bases outside the gene matches. This chain's CDR3 is CASSIRTGVSTPLHF. Here the CDR3 DNA reads TGTGCCAGTAGTATCCGAACAGGGGTATCGACACCCCTCCACTTT.

This clone appeared a few times. CDR3 sequence reads: CASSENFGLGNQPQHF. The CDR3 DNA reads as TGTGCCAGTAGTGAGAATTTTGGCCTGGGGAATCAGCCCCAGCATTTT. The genes are TRBV19 and TRBJ1-5; D is unclear. The CDR3 runs 16 residues. The germline V and J ends were trimmed by 5 bases and 4 bases, with 18 bases remaining between them. Looked up from germline, CDR1 is LNHDA and CDR2 is SQIVND (reference sequence).

The rearrangement uses TRBV7-6 and TRBJ2-2; possible D gene TRBD1, 6 bases. The germline CDR1 and CDR2 sequences are SGHVS and FNYEAQ. Trimming cost V 3 bases and J 1 base, with 12 bases left between them. CDR3 length equals 16 residues. This CDR3 is CASSFRQVQNTGELFF. The CDR3 DNA reads as TGTGCCAGCAGCTTTAGACAGGTTCAGAACACCGGGGAGCTGTTTTTT.

V usage is TRBV6-1 and J usage is TRBJ1-6; 9 nucleotides agree with TRBD1. The V segment lost 7 bases and the J segment 10 bases; nucleotides outside the gene matches: 5. The CDR3 length is 13 residues. CDR1 and CDR2 (germline): MNHNS, SASEGT. The CDR3 nucleotides are TGTGCCAGCATTAGACAGGGGGGATCACCCCTCCACTTT. Amino acid sequence: CASIRQGGSPLHF.

This sequence joins TRBV19 and TRBJ1-5; no definite D call. This CDR3 is built from 13 residues. CDR1 is LNHDA, CDR2 SQIVND, per germline (reference sequence). V was clipped by 7 bases and J by 7 bases, with 14 bases between them. The CDR3 DNA sequence: TGTGCCAGTACCCTAGGGCCCTCCCAGCCCCAGCATTTT. This sequence encodes CASTLGPSQPQHF.

The chain has TRBV7-3 and TRBJ2-2, with D tentatively TRBD1 (5 bases). Germline CDR1 reads SGHTA; CDR2 reads FQGTGA. Trimming cost V 2 bases and J 4 bases, with 14 bases left between them. This CDR3 comprises 16 residues. The CDR3 here is CASSLGHRALTGELFF. The CDR3 DNA follows: TGTGCCAGCAGCTTAGGACACCGAGCGCTCACCGGGGAGCTGTTTTTT.

This chain links TRBV6-1 with TRBJ1-3; tentative D call: TRBD1 (6 bases). V lost 6 bases, J lost 0 bases, and 12 bases lay in between. CDR3 length equals 15 residues. Germline V gives CDR1 MNHNS, CDR2 SASEGT. As DNA, the CDR3 is TGTGCCAGCAGCCCCAGGGGCAGCTCTGGAAACACCATATATTTT. Translated: CASSPRGSSGNTIYF.

CDR3 loop: CASSRTPGTNLKSSYEQYF. The CDR3 coding sequence is TGTGCCAGCAGCCGGACTCCCGGGACTAACCTTAAGAGCTCCTACGAGCAGTACTTC. The chain combines TRBV7-9 with TRBJ2-7, with 7 positions matching TRBD2. J was trimmed by 0 bases and V by 5 bases; bases with no gene match: 19. Germline loops: CDR1 SEHNR, CDR2 FQNEAQ (reference sequence). CDR3 size: 19 residues.

V is TRBV28 and J is TRBJ1-3; D is undetermined. Trimming shortened V by 4 bases and J by 10 bases, and 26 bases separated the two germline ends. CDR3 length: 17 residues. Germline V gene data show CDR1 as MDHEN and CDR2 as SYDVKM. The CDR3 region has the DNA TGTGCCAGCAGTTCTCCCCCCGGGTACGGATCTCTGGGGACCATATATTTT. It codes for CASSSPPGYGSLGTIYF.

The rearrangement uses TRBV6-5 and TRBJ1-4, with TRBD1 matching 8 bases. The ends lost 4 bases at V and 8 bases at J; junction bases unmatched: 9. Looked up from germline, CDR1 is MNHEY and CDR2 is SVGAGI. This CDR3 spans 15 amino acids. CDR3 amino acids: CASSWGGQGREKLFF. DNA of the CDR3: TGTGCCAGCAGTTGGGGCGGACAGGGCCGAGAAAAACTGTTTTTT.

A note on this clone: One end of the junction varies from germline; a read error may be responsible. Other DNA sequences in the same sample also yield this CDR3. The J gene is TRBJ1-2, the V gene TRBV30, with 8 bases matching TRBD1. This CDR3 is built from 12 residues. The germline gives CDR1 GTSNPN, CDR2 SVGIG (reference sequence). The CDR3 sequence: CAWSAGGASYTF. DNA for the CDR3: TGCGCCTGGAGTGCAGGGGGCGCAAGCTACACCTTC. The whole variable domain, filled in from reference TRBV30 and TRBJ1-2, reads SQTIHQWPATLVQPVGSPLSLECTVEGTSNPNLYWYRQAAGRGLQLLFYSVGIGQISSEVPQNLSASRPQDRQFILSSKKLLLSDSGFYLCAWSAGGASYTFGSGTRLTVV.

This chain joins TRBV12-5 and TRBJ2-7, with 8 bases matching TRBD1. The V and J ends lost 4 bases and 1 base, in that order; junction bases with no gene match: 6. CDR1 and CDR2 from the germline V gene are LGHNT and FRNRAP. The CDR3 is made up of 15 amino acids. CDR3 sequence (DNA): TGTGCTAGTGGTTCAGGACAGGGTAGATCCTACGAGCAGTACTTC. Protein product: CASGSGQGRSYEQYF.

The V call is TRBV2, the J call TRBJ2-3, with D possibly TRBD1 on 6 matching bases. The CDR3 has 14 residues. Trimming removed 6 bases at V and 2 bases at J, with 12 bases between. Looked up from germline, CDR1 is SNHLY and CDR2 is FYNNEI. As DNA, the CDR3 is TGTGCCAGCAGCGAGGACAGAAACACAGATACGCAGTATTTT. Translated, it gives CASSEDRNTDTQYF. The full variable domain, in which reference TRBV2 and TRBJ2-3 provide the parts outside the CDR3, is EPEVTQTPSHQVTQMGQEVILRCVPISNHLYFYWYRQILGQKVEFLVSFYNNEISEKSEIFDDQFSVERPDGSNFTLKIRSTKLEDSAMYFCASSEDRNTDTQYFGPGTRLTVL.

The J gene is TRBJ1-2, the V gene TRBV19; TRBD1 matches at 10 bases. Germline CDR1 reads LNHDA; CDR2 reads SQIVND (reference sequence). CDR3 length: 15 residues. V gave up 4 bases and J gave up 4 bases; unmatched junction bases: 6. DNA for the CDR3: TGTGCCAGTAGTAGGGGGACAGGGGTTGGCTATGGCTACACCTTC. Translation gives CASSRGTGVGYGYTF.

With regard to this clone: The limits of the CDR3 on the DNA are not certain, so only TCRdb's listed CDR3 is given. The chain uses TRBV19 and TRBJ2-2; the DNA was not used to check the table's D call, TRBD1. The germline CDR1 and CDR2 sequences are LNHDA and SQIVND (reference sequence). With termini counted, the CDR3 has 14 amino acids. CDR3 sequence reads: CASSILAYTGELFF.

This chain links TRBV9 with TRBJ2-3; TRBD2 matches 9 bases. The V gene's germline CDR1 is SGDLS and CDR2 YYNGEE. This CDR3 is 16 amino acids long. After removal of 2 bases from V and 2 bases from J, the junction contained 6 bases not matched to a gene. The CDR3 nucleotides are TGTGCCAGCAGCGTGCGAGGGACTAGCCTCACAGATACGCAGTATTTT. Translation: CASSVRGTSLTDTQYF. Complete variable domain (other parts from reference TRBV9 and TRBJ2-3): DSGVTQTPKHLITATGQRVTLRCSPRSGDLSVYWYQQSLDQGLQFLIQYYNGEERAKGNILERFSAQQFPDLHSELNLSSLELGDSALYFCASSVRGTSLTDTQYFGPGTRLTVL.

The genes are TRBV7-8 and TRBJ1-2; tentatively, D is TRBD1 (5 bases). CDR3 length: 14 amino acids. V was shortened by 5 bases and J by 3 bases, with 13 bases between the two germline ends. CDR1 SGHVS and CDR2 FQNEAQ come from the germline V gene. CDR3 nucleotide sequence: TGTGCCAGCAGCCCTAATTGGGGCGACTATGGCTACACCTTC. It translates to CASSPNWGDYGYTF. Together with reference TRBV7-8 and TRBJ1-2, the CDR3 gives the full variable domain: GAGVSQSPRYKVAKRGQDVALRCDPISGHVSLFWYQQALGQGPEFLTYFQNEAQLDKSGLPSDRFFAERPEGSVSTLKIQRTQQEDSAVYLCASSPNWGDYGYTFGSGTRLTVV.

The rearrangement links TRBV6-1 to TRBJ2-1; the D gene is possibly TRBD2 (6 bases). V was clipped by 9 bases and J by 3 bases, with 18 bases between them. The CDR3 loop spans 15 amino acids. Germline V gene sequence: CDR1 MNHNS, CDR2 SASEGT. For the CDR3, the DNA is TGTGCCAGTCGTCCGAGGGACTCCGGCTACAATGAGCAGTTCTTC. It specifies CASRPRDSGYNEQFF.

The chain recombines TRBV6-6 with TRBJ2-3; TRBD2 matches at 12 bases. The CDR3 loop spans 16 amino acids. The junction had 4 bases not matched to a gene; V was cut back by 4 bases and J by 2 bases. Per germline, CDR1 MNHNY and CDR2 SVGAGI (reference sequence). CDR3 sequence: CASSSTSGGFTDTQYF. The CDR3 DNA reads as TGTGCCAGCAGTTCAACTAGCGGGGGGTTCACAGATACGCAGTATTTT.

The V call is TRBV7-2, the J call TRBJ1-5; D may be TRBD1 (6 bases). The V end was cut by 1 base, the J end by 2 bases, with 18 bases between. The CDR3 has 18 residues. Germline V CDR1 and CDR2: SGHTA, FQGNSA. The CDR3 nucleotides are TGTGCCAGCAGCTTAGAGGGGGGCAGGGCCCCAGGCAATCAGCCCCAGCATTTT. This sequence encodes CASSLEGGRAPGNQPQHF.

The chain is built from TRBV19 and TRBJ1-1; no definite D call. The CDR3 totals 12 residues. The V end was cut by 3 bases, the J end by 8 bases, with 10 bases between. Looked up from germline, CDR1 is LNHDA and CDR2 is SQIVND (reference sequence). The CDR3, as DNA: TGTGCCAGTAGTATCCACGACGGAGAAGCTTTCTTT. Translated, it gives CASSIHDGEAFF.